This T cell receptor beta chain originates from a study of T-cell memory formation after mild COVID-19. Across the study: Clustering of TCRs was largely donor specific.

General observations from the study: The pre-infection memory compartment contained some responding clones, suggesting cross-reactive memory joined.

J was trimmed by 5 bases and V by 1 base; bases with no gene match: 11. The CDR3 length is 17 residues. UMIs and sample barcodes were carried by the TCR alpha and TCR beta cDNA libraries that 5'RACE produced using constant-segment primers. From the 5' RACE reads, TCRdb called clonotypes with MiXCR, one entry per CDR3 protein. This sample has about half a million distinct CDR3 sequences, with approximately 18% found just once. This clonotype was recorded a few times. Its antigen is as yet unknown. The sequence derives from an adult woman who had mild COVID-19 (a few samples of this study predate the infection). Cell type and time point are not known. The chain employs TRBV12-3 or TRBV12-4 and TRBJ2-5; TRBD1 agrees at 9 bases. What was sequenced was PBMCs or a T cell subset sorted from them (not recorded which). The chain's CDR3 is CASSLGVDRGRTETQYF. As DNA, the CDR3 is TGTGCCAGCAGTTTAGGGGTCGACAGGGGGAGAACGGAGACCCAGTACTTC.